The 27 T cell receptor beta chains in this list originate from one sample, sequenced in a study of blood T cells in healthy people across ages. PCR was performed a second time for about 7 to 12 cycles using a sample-barcoded 5' primer and a J-beta primer mix. TCRdb re-called the 5' RACE reads with MiXCR, one entry per CDR3 protein. The sample contains roughly 1,700,000 distinct CDR3 sequences, approximately 30% of which appear only once. The sequenced material came from blood. These receptors were taken from a woman aged 25 to 45 in good health.

This clonotype has only a few counts. The chain employs TRBV7-3 and TRBJ2-5; 9 bases align to TRBD2. The CDR3 runs to 16 residues. Germline V gene data show CDR1 as SGHTA and CDR2 as FQGTGA. The J segment lost 4 bases and the V segment lost 6 bases, leaving 12 bases of the junction unmatched. The CDR3 protein is CASSHAPGTSRETQYF. The CDR3 coding sequence is TGTGCCAGCAGTCACGCGCCCGGGACTAGCCGAGAGACCCAGTACTTC. The entire variable domain, with the rest obtained from reference TRBV7-3 and TRBJ2-5, is as follows: GAGVSQTPSNKVTEKGKYVELRCDPISGHTALYWYRQSLGQGPEFLIYFQGTGAADDSGLPNDRFFAVRPEGSVSTLKIQRTERGDSAVYLCASSHAPGTSRETQYFGPGTRLLVL.

For this clonotype: A much larger clone is a single base away; this may be a read error. The rearrangement uses TRBV12-3 or TRBV12-4 and TRBJ2-6; no clear D gene. This CDR3 is built from 15 residues. The CDR3 DNA reads as TGTGCCAACAGTTTAAGAACCTCTGGGGCCAACGTCCTGACTTTC. It codes for CANSLRTSGANVLTF.

This chain connects TRBV12-3 or TRBV12-4 to TRBJ1-2; 7 nucleotides agree with TRBD1. V was clipped by 7 bases and J by 8 bases; unmatched bases: 13. The length of the CDR3 is 14 residues. This CDR3 is CASTTTGMVSGYTF. The CDR3 coding sequence is TGTGCCAGCACCACGACAGGGATGGTAAGCGGCTACACCTTC.

Concerning this clonotype itself: This may come from a read error, since a much larger clone is one base off. V gene TRBV24-1 combines with J gene TRBJ2-1, with D perhaps being TRBD1 or TRBD2 (5 bases each). Germline loops: CDR1 KGHDR, CDR2 SFDVKD. V lost 7 bases and J lost 10, with 13 bases in between. The length of the CDR3 is 12 residues. Here the CDR3 DNA reads TGTGCCACCAGCGCAGGGCCGGGGGAGCAGTTCTTC. This gives the protein CATSAGPGEQFF.

The V and J genes are TRBV10-3 and TRBJ2-1; D is unclear. With 5 bases removed from V and 4 bases from J, the gap between germline ends came to 9 bases. Germline CDR1 and CDR2: ENHRY and SYGVKD. CDR3 size: 13 residues. The CDR3 loop reads CAISYSIYNEQFF. CDR3 coding DNA: TGTGCCATCAGTTATTCTATATACAATGAGCAGTTCTTC.

The CDR3 DNA sequence: TGCAGTGCTAGGTTCCATGGGAACACTGAAGCTTTCTTT. It specifies CSARFHGNTEAFF. The rearrangement uses TRBV20-1 and TRBJ1-1; no reliable D call. This CDR3 has 13 residues. CDR1 is DFQATT and CDR2 is SNEGSKA in the germline V gene (reference sequence). V gave up 3 bases and J gave up 1 base, with 9 bases separating them.

The table lists this clonotype with many counts. The chain carries TRBV4-1 and TRBJ2-5; D could derive from TRBD1 or TRBD2 (6 bases each). The ends were cut back, 4 bases at V and 3 bases at J, with 18 bases in the middle. The V gene's germline CDR1 is MGHRA and CDR2 YSYEKL. This CDR3 region has 16 residues. CDR3 DNA sequence: TGCGCCAGCAGCCTCTACTTGCTGAGGGGGGAAGAGACCCAGTACTTC. As protein: CASSLYLLRGEETQYF.

In regard to this clonotype: This sequence may be a read error, since a much larger clone differs from it by one base. The CDR3 sequence is CASRGQYNSPLHF. The CDR3 DNA reads TGTGCCAGCAGAGGACAGTATAATTCACCCCTCCACTTT. V usage is TRBV12-3 or TRBV12-4 and J usage is TRBJ1-6; tentative D call: TRBD1 (6 bases). This CDR3 comprises 13 residues. V was pared by 6 bases and J by 4 bases, with 7 bases between.

This clonotype showed up many times. The gene calls are TRBV27 and TRBJ2-7; 13 bases fit TRBD2. CDR3 length: 16 amino acids. V dropped 6 bases and J dropped 2; count of bases not matched to a gene: 7. Per the germline V gene, CDR1 is MNHEY and CDR2 is SMNVEV (reference sequence). CDR3 sequence reads: CASRVGTSGTTYEQYF. CDR3 DNA sequence: TGTGCCAGCAGGGTTGGGACTAGCGGGACCACCTACGAGCAGTACTTC.

To note about this clonotype: Mismatch with germline at one junction end may stem from a read error. The chain links TRBV12-3 or TRBV12-4 to TRBJ2-1; 7 nucleotides match TRBD2. The CDR3 has 16 amino acids. CDR3 sequence: CASSFTSAYSYNEQFF. The CDR3 coding sequence is TGTGCCAGCAGTTTCACTAGCGCCTATTCCTACAATGAACAGTTCTTC.

This clonotype was seen repeatedly, ten times or more. The chain has TRBV5-5 and TRBJ1-1; no clear D gene. CDR3 length equals 15 residues. Germline V gene sequence: CDR1 SGHKS, CDR2 YYEKEE (reference sequence). V dropped 1 base and J dropped 0 bases, with 10 bases sitting between them. CDR3 DNA: TGTGCCAGCAGCTTGTCCTCTAATATGAACACTGAAGCTTTCTTT. The encoded protein is CASSLSSNMNTEAFF.

This clonotype was observed a few times. J is TRBJ1-5 and V is TRBV2; TRBD1 agrees at 7 bases. CDR1 SNHLY and CDR2 FYNNEI come from the germline V gene. The CDR3 runs 16 residues. The ends lost 3 bases at V and 1 base at J; junction bases unmatched: 6. In DNA, the CDR3 is TGTGCCAGCAGTGATGACAGGGCGGCGAGCAATCAGCCCCAGCATTTT. Translating it yields CASSDDRAASNQPQHF.

Worth noting for this clonotype: A much larger clone is a single base away; this may be a read error. The chain has TRBV5-5 and TRBJ2-7; either TRBD1 or TRBD2 may fit D (6 bases each). The CDR3 is 13 residues long. CDR1 and CDR2 from the germline V gene are SGHKS and YYEKEE (reference sequence). The CDR3 here is CACSKGGTYEQYF. Here the CDR3 DNA reads TGTGCCTGCAGCAAGGGGGGAACCTACGAGCAGTACTTC.

The chain couples TRBV5-4 to TRBJ1-1, with D possibly TRBD1 on 5 matching bases. Germline V CDR1 and CDR2: SGHNT, YYREEE (reference sequence). Between the trimmed V and J ends, which lost 3 bases and 4 bases, there was a span of 13 bases. There are 14 residues in the CDR3. The CDR3 reads CASSSGILGTEAFF. CDR3 nucleotides: TGTGCCAGCAGCTCAGGGATCTTGGGCACTGAAGCTTTCTTT.

The chain carries TRBV7-2 and TRBJ2-5; maybe TRBD2 (6 bases). The J call may be wrong; the DNA end is better matched by TRBJ2-7. The CDR3 spans 14 residues. The germline CDR1 and CDR2 sequences are SGHTA and FQGNSA. CDR3 nucleotide sequence: TGTGCCAGCAGCCCGAGGGTTGGGGGAGGCGAGCAGTACTTC. Translated, it gives CASSPRVGGGEQYF.

Many counts were recorded for this clonotype. The rearrangement joins TRBV20-1 to TRBJ2-7; 7 bases line up with TRBD1. CDR3 length equals 14 residues. After removal of 4 bases from V and 4 bases from J, the junction contained 10 bases not matched to a gene. Germline V CDR1 and CDR2: DFQATT, SNEGSKA (reference sequence). The CDR3 nucleotides are TGCAGTGCTATTTATGACGGGGACAGTTACGAGCAGTACTTC. Translating gives CSAIYDGDSYEQYF.

V usage is TRBV24-1 and J usage is TRBJ1-2; TRBD1 matches 12 bases. V was pared by 4 bases and J by 2 bases, with 4 bases of the junction left unmatched. Germline values: CDR1 KGHDR, CDR2 SFDVKD. This CDR3 is 16 amino acids long. CDR3 in amino acids: CATSESGTGGNYGYTF. CDR3 DNA sequence: TGTGCCACCAGTGAATCCGGGACAGGGGGCAACTATGGCTACACCTTC.

The chain recombines TRBV6-2 or TRBV6-3 with TRBJ2-1; 11 bases match TRBD2. The J segment lost 9 bases and the V segment lost 7 bases, leaving 14 bases of the junction unmatched. CDR3 size: 16 residues. Per germline, CDR1 MNHEY and CDR2 SVGEGT. CDR3 loop: CASIEASGGPPVEQFF. The CDR3 DNA follows: TGTGCCAGCATTGAGGCTAGCGGGGGGCCTCCGGTTGAGCAGTTCTTC.

V gene TRBV4-1 combines with J gene TRBJ2-3; D is possibly TRBD1 (5 bases). Germline loops: CDR1 MGHRA, CDR2 YSYEKL. Trimming left V 0 bases short and J 3 bases short, with 10 bases between. The CDR3 length is 15 residues. This CDR3 is CASSQEFAGTDTQYF. CDR3 nucleotide sequence: TGCGCCAGCAGCCAAGAATTCGCAGGGACAGATACGCAGTATTTT.

The chain uses TRBV27 and TRBJ2-2; 10 bases line up with TRBD1. V trimming: 8 bases; J trimming: 4 bases; junction bases outside the gene matches: 13. Germline assignment: CDR1 MNHEY and CDR2 SMNVEV (reference sequence). The CDR3 is 17 residues long. The CDR3 protein is CASYPRRDRGSTGELFF. CDR3 in DNA: TGTGCCAGCTACCCACGCCGGGACAGGGGTTCCACCGGGGAGCTGTTTTTT.

The chain couples TRBV5-1 to TRBJ2-7; D possibly corresponds to TRBD2 (6 bases). This CDR3 comprises 13 residues. Germline V gene lookup returns CDR1 SGHRS and CDR2 YFSETQ. Trimming shortened V by 7 bases and J by 0 bases, and 11 bases separated the two germline ends. The CDR3 sequence is CASRGTRSYEQYF. Here the CDR3 DNA reads TGCGCCAGCCGAGGGACTCGCTCCTACGAGCAGTACTTC.

This chain uses TRBV12-5 with TRBJ1-3, with TRBD1 matching over 8 bases. The V gene end was trimmed by 4 bases and the J gene end by 3 bases; junction bases not matched to a gene: 5. CDR1 and CDR2 (germline): LGHNT, FRNRAP. This CDR3 spans 15 amino acids. The CDR3 sequence: CASGSYGTGGNTIYF. The CDR3 DNA sequence: TGTGCTAGTGGTTCTTACGGGACAGGTGGAAACACCATATATTTT.

In regard to this clonotype: Relative to the germline gene, one junction end is altered; a read error may explain this. CDR3 amino acids: CASIQDLGSTDTQYF. The CDR3, as DNA: TGTGCCAGCATCCAAGATCTGGGTAGCACAGATACGCAGTATTTT. The J gene is TRBJ2-3, the V gene TRBV3-1; D remains unclear. In germline, CDR1 is LGHDT, CDR2 YNNKEL (reference sequence). This CDR3 spans 15 amino acids.

Points on this clonotype: This sequence may be a read error, since a much larger clone differs from it by one base. This chain joins TRBV6-5 and TRBJ1-2, with 7 nucleotides matching TRBD1. Germline V CDR1 and CDR2: MNHEY, SVGAGI. The CDR3 runs to 15 residues. CDR3 amino acids: CVSSPFSGQVYGYTF. The CDR3 coding sequence is TGTGTCAGCAGTCCATTTTCCGGACAGGTCTATGGCTACACCTTC.

This clonotype was found a few times. A much larger clone is a single base away; this may be a read error. The CDR3 reads CASSHGTNTGERFF. CDR3 nucleotides: TGCGCCAGCAGCCATGGGACGAACACCGGGGAGCGGTTTTTT. This chain connects TRBV4-3 to TRBJ2-2, with D perhaps given as TRBD1 or TRBD2 (5 bases each). In germline, CDR1 is LGHNA, CDR2 YSLEER. CDR3 length: 14 amino acids.

The genes are TRBV28 and TRBJ1-4; 9 bases are a match to TRBD1. V dropped 6 bases and J dropped 6; count of bases not matched to a gene: 20. The CDR3 is 19 residues long. Germline assignment: CDR1 MDHEN and CDR2 SYDVKM. DNA of the CDR3: TGTGCCAGCAGCCGACGCCGGGACAGGGCATGGGGGCAAGATGAAAAACTGTTTTTT. It codes for CASSRRRDRAWGQDEKLFF. Looking up the rest from reference TRBV28 and TRBJ1-4 gives the full variable domain: DVKVTQSSRYLVKRTGEKVFLECVQDMDHENMFWYRQDPGLGLRLIYFSYDVKMKEKGDIPEGYSVSREKKERFSLILESASTNQTSMYLCASSRRRDRAWGQDEKLFFGSGTQLSVL.

This clonotype was counted many times. The chain carries TRBV5-1 and TRBJ2-5; 7 bases are shared with TRBD1. V gave up 4 bases and J gave up 5 bases; unmatched junction bases: 5. Germline CDR1 and CDR2: SGHRS and YFSETQ. This CDR3 comprises 13 residues. The CDR3 here is CASSSGQAETQYF. CDR3 bases: TGCGCCAGCAGCAGCGGACAGGCGGAGACCCAGTACTTC.